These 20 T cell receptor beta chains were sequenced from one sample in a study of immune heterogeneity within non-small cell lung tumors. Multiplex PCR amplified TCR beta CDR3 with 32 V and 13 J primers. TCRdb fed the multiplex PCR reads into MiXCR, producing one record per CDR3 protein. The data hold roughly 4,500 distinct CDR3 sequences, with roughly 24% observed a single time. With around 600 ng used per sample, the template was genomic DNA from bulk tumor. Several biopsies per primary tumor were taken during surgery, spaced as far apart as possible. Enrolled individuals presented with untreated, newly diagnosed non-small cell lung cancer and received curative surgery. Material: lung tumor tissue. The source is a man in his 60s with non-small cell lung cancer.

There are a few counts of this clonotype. DNA of the CDR3: TGTGCCAGCAGCCAAGTGAGCAGCGGGAGCCACACCGGGGAGCTGTTTTTT. As protein: CASSQVSSGSHTGELFF. The chain carries TRBV3-1 and TRBJ2-2; 8 nucleotides line up with TRBD2. Germline V gene sequence: CDR1 LGHDT, CDR2 YNNKEL (reference sequence). The CDR3 runs to 17 residues. Trimming at V came to 1 base and at J to 3 bases, leaving 7 bases not matched to a gene.

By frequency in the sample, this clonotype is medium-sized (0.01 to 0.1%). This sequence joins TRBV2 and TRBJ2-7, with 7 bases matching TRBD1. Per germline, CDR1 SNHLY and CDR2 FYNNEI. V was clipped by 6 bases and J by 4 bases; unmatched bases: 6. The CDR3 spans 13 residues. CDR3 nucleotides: TGTGCCAGCAGGACAGGGCTTGGGTACGAGCAGTACTTC. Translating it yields CASRTGLGYEQYF. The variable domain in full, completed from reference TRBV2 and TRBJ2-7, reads EPEVTQTPSHQVTQMGQEVILRCVPISNHLYFYWYRQILGQKVEFLVSFYNNEISEKSEIFDDQFSVERPDGSNFTLKIRSTKLEDSAMYFCASRTGLGYEQYFGPGTRLTVT.

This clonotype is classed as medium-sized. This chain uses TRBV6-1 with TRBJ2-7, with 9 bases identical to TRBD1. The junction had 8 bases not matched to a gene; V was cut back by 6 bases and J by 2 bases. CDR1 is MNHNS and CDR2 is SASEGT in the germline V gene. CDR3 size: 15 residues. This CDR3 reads CASRETGGRAYEQYF. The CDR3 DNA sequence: TGTGCCAGCAGGGAGACAGGGGGAAGGGCCTACGAGCAGTACTTC.

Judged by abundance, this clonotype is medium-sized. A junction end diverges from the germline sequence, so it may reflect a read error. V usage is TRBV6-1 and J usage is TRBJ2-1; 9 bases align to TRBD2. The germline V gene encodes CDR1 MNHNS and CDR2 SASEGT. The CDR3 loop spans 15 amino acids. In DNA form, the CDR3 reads TGTGCCAGCAGTGAATCATTGGGGTTGAGCGGGAGGTTGCTCTTC. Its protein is CASSESLGLSGRLLF.

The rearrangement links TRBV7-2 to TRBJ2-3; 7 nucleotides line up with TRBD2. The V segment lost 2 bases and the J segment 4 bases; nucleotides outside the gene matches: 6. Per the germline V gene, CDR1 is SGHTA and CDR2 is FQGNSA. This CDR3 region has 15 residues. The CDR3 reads CASSLSQGGSDTQYF. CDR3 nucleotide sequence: TGTGCCAGCAGCTTATCCCAGGGAGGGTCAGATACGCAGTATTTT.

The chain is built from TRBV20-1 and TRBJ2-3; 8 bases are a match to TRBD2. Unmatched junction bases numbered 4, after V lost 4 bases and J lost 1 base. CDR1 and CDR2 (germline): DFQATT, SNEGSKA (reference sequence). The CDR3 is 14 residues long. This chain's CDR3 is CSATMTSGTDTQYF. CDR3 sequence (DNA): TGCAGTGCTACCATGACTAGCGGCACAGATACGCAGTATTTT.

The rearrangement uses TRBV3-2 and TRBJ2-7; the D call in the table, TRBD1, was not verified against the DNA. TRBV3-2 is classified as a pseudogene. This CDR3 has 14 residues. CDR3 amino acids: CASSPRQGEDEQYF. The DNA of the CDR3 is TGTGCCAGCAGCCCGAGGCAGGGAGAGGACGAGCAGTACTTC.

The CDR3 DNA is TGTGCCTGGGGGGGACTAGCCTCAAGCCCCACCGGGGAGCTGTTTTTT. Its translation: CAWGGLASSPTGELFF. The chain uses TRBV30 and TRBJ2-2; 9 nucleotides agree with TRBD2. J was trimmed by 4 bases and V by 5 bases; bases with no gene match: 11. The germline gives CDR1 GTSNPN, CDR2 SVGIG (reference sequence). The length of the CDR3 is 16 residues.

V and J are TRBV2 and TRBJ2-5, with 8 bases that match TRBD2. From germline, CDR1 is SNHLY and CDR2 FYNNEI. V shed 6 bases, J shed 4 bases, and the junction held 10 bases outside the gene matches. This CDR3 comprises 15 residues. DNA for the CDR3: TGTGCCAGCAGGAGGGGACTAGGGTCAAGAGAGACCCAGTACTTC. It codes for CASRRGLGSRETQYF.

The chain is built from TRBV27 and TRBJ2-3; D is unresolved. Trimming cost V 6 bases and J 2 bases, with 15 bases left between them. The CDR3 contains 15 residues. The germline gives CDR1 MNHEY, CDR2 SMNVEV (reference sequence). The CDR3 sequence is CASSIGPAHTDTQYF. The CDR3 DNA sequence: TGTGCCAGCAGCATAGGGCCGGCACACACAGATACGCAGTATTTT.

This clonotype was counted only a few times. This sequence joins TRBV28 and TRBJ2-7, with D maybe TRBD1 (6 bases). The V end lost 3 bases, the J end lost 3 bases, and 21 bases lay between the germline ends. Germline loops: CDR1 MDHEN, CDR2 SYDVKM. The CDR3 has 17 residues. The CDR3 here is CASSFGRRTVRNYEQYF. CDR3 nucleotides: TGTGCCAGCAGTTTCGGCCGACGGACAGTACGCAACTACGAGCAGTACTTC. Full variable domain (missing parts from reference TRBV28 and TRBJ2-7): DVKVTQSSRYLVKRTGEKVFLECVQDMDHENMFWYRQDPGLGLRLIYFSYDVKMKEKGDIPEGYSVSREKKERFSLILESASTNQTSMYLCASSFGRRTVRNYEQYFGPGTRLTVT.

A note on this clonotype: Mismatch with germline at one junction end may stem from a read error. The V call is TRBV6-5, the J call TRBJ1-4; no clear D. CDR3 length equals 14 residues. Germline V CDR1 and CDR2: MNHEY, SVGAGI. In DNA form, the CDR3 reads TGTACCAGCAGTTACGAGACGTCCGGAGAAAAACTGTTTTTT. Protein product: CTSSYETSGEKLFF.

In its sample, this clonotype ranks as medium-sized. The CDR3 loop is CSARAVIGTVKASSGNTIYF. The CDR3, as DNA: TGCAGTGCTAGAGCTGTAATCGGGACAGTCAAAGCGAGCTCTGGAAACACCATATATTTT. The V and J genes are TRBV20-1 and TRBJ1-3, with 7 bases lining up with TRBD1. CDR3 size: 20 residues. The germline V gene has CDR1 DFQATT and CDR2 SNEGSKA (reference sequence). V was pared by 1 base and J by 0 bases, with 18 bases of the junction left unmatched.

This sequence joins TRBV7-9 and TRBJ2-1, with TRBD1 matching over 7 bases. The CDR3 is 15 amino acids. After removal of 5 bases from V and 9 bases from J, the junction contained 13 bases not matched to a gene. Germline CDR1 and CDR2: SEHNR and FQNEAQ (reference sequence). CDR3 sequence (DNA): TGTGCCAGCAGCCCACAGGGGCGGGTAGACTTTGAGCAGTTCTTC. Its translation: CASSPQGRVDFEQFF.

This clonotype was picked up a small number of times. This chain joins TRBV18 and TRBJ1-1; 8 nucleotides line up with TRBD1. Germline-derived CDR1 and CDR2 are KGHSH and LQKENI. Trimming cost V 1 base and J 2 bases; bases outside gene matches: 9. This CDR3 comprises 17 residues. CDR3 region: CASSPRVPGQGNTEAFF. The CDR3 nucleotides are TGTGCCAGCTCACCACGCGTACCAGGACAGGGAAACACTGAAGCTTTCTTT.

The CDR3 coding sequence is TGTGCCAGCAGTTACACCGGGACAGGGCACTACGAGCAGTACTTC. Protein: CASSYTGTGHYEQYF. The chain has TRBV6-5 and TRBJ2-7; the match to TRBD1 covers 9 bases. The CDR3 contains 15 residues. V shed 2 bases and J 3 bases; nucleotides not matched to a gene: 5. Germline CDR1 reads MNHEY; CDR2 reads SVGAGI.

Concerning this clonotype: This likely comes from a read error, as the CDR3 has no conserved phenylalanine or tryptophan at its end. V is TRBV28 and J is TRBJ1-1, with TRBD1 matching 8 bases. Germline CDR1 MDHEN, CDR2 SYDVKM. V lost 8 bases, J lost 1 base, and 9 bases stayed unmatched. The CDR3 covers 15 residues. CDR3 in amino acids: CASVDSGQENTEAFS. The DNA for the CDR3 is TGTGCCAGCGTCGATTCGGGACAGGAGAACACTGAAGCTTTCTCT.

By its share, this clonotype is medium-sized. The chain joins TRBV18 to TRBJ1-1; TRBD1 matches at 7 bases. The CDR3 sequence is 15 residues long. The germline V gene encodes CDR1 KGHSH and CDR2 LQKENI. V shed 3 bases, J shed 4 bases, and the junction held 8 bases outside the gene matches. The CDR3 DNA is TGTGCCAGCTCACCCCCGTACAGGGGAAGCACTGAAGCTTTCTTT. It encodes CASSPPYRGSTEAFF.

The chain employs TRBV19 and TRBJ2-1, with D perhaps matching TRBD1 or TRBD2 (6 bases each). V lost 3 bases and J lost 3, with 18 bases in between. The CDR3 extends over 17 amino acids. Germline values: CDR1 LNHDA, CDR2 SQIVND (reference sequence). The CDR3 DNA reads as TGTGCCAGTAGTATGAGCGCTGGGGGGACACACTACAATGAGCAGTTCTTC. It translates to CASSMSAGGTHYNEQFF.

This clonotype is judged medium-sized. CDR3 DNA: TGTGCCAGCAGTTATCGAGGGCGCCCTAATTCACCCCTCCACTTT. Protein: CASSYRGRPNSPLHF. This chain uses TRBV6-6 with TRBJ1-6; D remains ambiguous. The CDR3 has 15 residues. CDR1 is MNHNY, CDR2 SVGAGI, per germline (reference sequence). V was trimmed by 3 bases and J by 6 bases, leaving 12 bases between them.